A selection of T cell receptor beta chains follows, all from one sample in a study of T cell changes during pregnancy in multiple sclerosis. Libraries were prepared by immunoSEQ multiplex PCR; TCRdb keeps only in-frame clonotypes and omits some of them. The sample includes under 95,000 clones, roughly 92% of them seen just once. Sequencing used peripheral blood, obtained in the second trimester of pregnancy. The receptors derive from a female donor with multiple sclerosis, enrolled in a pregnancy study. Both conserved end residues are part of each CDR3. Fields, in order: CDR3 protein, clone size, J gene, V gene. The size of a clone is reported for some rows only, either as once, few or many, or as a class for expanded clones.

CDR3 protein: CASSLGQGVYYGYTF
clone size: few
J gene: TRBJ1-2
V gene: TRBV5-1

CDR3 protein: CASSLGRGGHATNEKLFF
clone size: NA
J gene: TRBJ1-4
V gene: TRBV11-2

CDR3 protein: CASSSFGQGAWGETQYF
clone size: NA
J gene: TRBJ2-5
V gene: TRBV7-9

CDR3 protein: CASSQDWGRMNTEAFF
clone size: NA
J gene: TRBJ1-1
V gene: TRBV4-1

CDR3 protein: CASSPETGNYGYTF
clone size: NA
J gene: TRBJ1-2
V gene: TRBV18

CDR3 protein: CASSPIPRDSPLHF
clone size: NA
J gene: TRBJ1-6
V gene: TRBV11-3

CDR3 protein: CASSFRDSRMNTEAFF
clone size: once
J gene: TRBJ1-1
V gene: TRBV7-2

CDR3 protein: CASSLAQGGTDTQYF
clone size: NA
J gene: TRBJ2-3
V gene: TRBV7-9

CDR3 protein: CASSQEGGNSPLHF
clone size: NA
J gene: TRBJ1-6
V gene: TRBV4-1

CDR3 protein: CATGNGKTQYF
clone size: NA
J gene: TRBJ2-5
V gene: TRBV19

CDR3 protein: CASSISTSGGYNEQFF
clone size: NA
J gene: TRBJ2-1
V gene: TRBV19

CDR3 protein: CSVRDNEQFF
clone size: NA
J gene: TRBJ2-1
V gene: TRBV29-1

CDR3 protein: CASRSGTIAPEQYF
clone size: NA
J gene: TRBJ2-7
V gene: TRBV28

CDR3 protein: CASRLTSSNQPQHF
clone size: NA
J gene: TRBJ1-5
V gene: TRBV28

CDR3 protein: CASSARTSAHNEQFF
clone size: NA
J gene: TRBJ2-1
V gene: TRBV9

CDR3 protein: CASSWIGTGPYEQYF
clone size: NA
J gene: TRBJ2-7
V gene: TRBV5-4

CDR3 protein: CASSIRGQNLPNQPQHF
clone size: NA
J gene: TRBJ1-5
V gene: TRBV19

CDR3 protein: CASKSGLAGDNEQFF
clone size: NA
J gene: TRBJ2-1
V gene: TRBV28

CDR3 protein: CASSPDRPAYTF
clone size: NA
J gene: TRBJ1-2
V gene: TRBV18

CDR3 protein: CASSWGVEATEAFF
clone size: NA
J gene: TRBJ1-1
V gene: TRBV11-2

CDR3 protein: CAWSAGGRSQETQYF
clone size: NA
J gene: TRBJ2-5
V gene: TRBV30

CDR3 protein: CAWASGTGTEQYF
clone size: NA
J gene: TRBJ2-7
V gene: TRBV30

CDR3 protein: CASSSTGAYEQYF
clone size: NA
J gene: TRBJ2-7
V gene: TRBV5-4

CDR3 protein: CASRGQYNQPQHF
clone size: NA
J gene: TRBJ1-5
V gene: TRBV7-2

CDR3 protein: CAIGLEYSYEQYF
clone size: once
J gene: TRBJ2-7
V gene: TRBV6-1